This T cell receptor (beta chain) was captured in a study of Graves' ophthalmopathy and Graves' hyperthyroidism. Points from the study as a whole: Forecasting of ophthalmopathy progression by the model achieved more than 70% sensitivity and more than 72% specificity.

Transcripts of RNA were the source for amplifying TCR beta CDR3 regions. The library came from an HTBI-primed first-round RT-PCR and a second-round multiplex PCR. TCRdb re-derived calls from the multiplex PCR reads in MiXCR, one entry per CDR3 protein. The table shows some 1.1 million distinct CDR3 sequences, with less than 45% occurring only once. The hyperthyroidism patients, aged 18 to 65, had been newly diagnosed, with under 2 months' duration. This clonotype was observed many times. What it binds is not known. Trimming stripped 6 bases from V and 6 bases from J, with 12 bases between. This CDR3 is built from 11 residues. Germline loops: CDR1 DFQATT, CDR2 SNEGSKA (reference sequence).

Sequenced sample: peripheral blood or thyroid tissue (not recorded which). This TCR was sampled from an adult man with Graves' hyperthyroidism. V usage is TRBV20-1 and J usage is TRBJ2-7; D perhaps matches TRBD1 (6 bases). The DNA for the CDR3 is TGCAGTGCCCCGGACAGTTCCGAGCAGTACTTC. Its protein product is CSAPDSSEQYF.